The 12 T cell receptor beta chains in this list originate from one sample, sequenced in a study of blood T cells in healthy people across ages. For the second PCR, which ran for about 7 to 11 cycles, a sample-barcoded 5' primer and a J-beta primer mix were used. From the 5' RACE reads, TCRdb called clonotypes with MiXCR, one entry per CDR3 protein. The sample lists around 1,100,000 distinct CDR3 sequences; roughly two fifths were seen once. The source material was blood. The receptor source for this set is a man aged 18 to 29 in good health.

This clonotype was seen only a few times. This CDR3 reads CASARDLGGWSEAFF. The CDR3 bases are TGTGCCAGCGCCAGGGACTTAGGGGGGTGGTCTGAAGCTTTCTTT. This chain connects TRBV27 to TRBJ1-1; perhaps TRBD1 as D (6 bases). V shed 8 bases and J shed 6 bases, with 22 bases lying between them. Germline V CDR1 and CDR2: MNHEY, SMNVEV (reference sequence). This CDR3 has 15 amino acids.

This rearrangement joins TRBV12-3 or TRBV12-4 to TRBJ2-7; D is unclear. The better agreement between TRBJ2-5 and the DNA end casts doubt on the J call. This CDR3 comprises 15 residues. The CDR3 sequence: CASSSGPATKETQYF. As DNA, the CDR3 is TGTGCCAGCAGTTCCGGACCTGCTACTAAAGAGACCCAGTACTTC.

The chain uses TRBV28 and TRBJ1-1; D is undetermined. Germline loops: CDR1 MDHEN, CDR2 SYDVKM. Trimming removed 6 bases from V and 0 bases from J, with 17 bases in between. The CDR3 runs 16 residues. In DNA, the CDR3 is TGTGCCAGCAGCCTATACGGGTCGAGGATGAACACTGAAGCTTTCTTT. Its protein product is CASSLYGSRMNTEAFF.

The chain is built from TRBV4-3 and TRBJ1-4; weak D call: TRBD1 (5 bases). The CDR3 consists of 20 residues. Germline-derived CDR1 and CDR2 are LGHNA and YSLEER. Deletions cut 1 base from V and 10 bases from J, with 31 bases between. In nucleotides, the CDR3 is TGCGCCAGCAGCCAAGGGTCGAGGAGACAGCCAGGGACCGAGCCGGGAAAACTGTTTTTT. Translated, it gives CASSQGSRRQPGTEPGKLFF.

The table lists this clonotype with a few counts. The rearrangement links TRBV7-2 to TRBJ1-1; 7 bases are a match to TRBD1. J lost 3 bases, V lost 5 bases, and 9 bases had no gene match. Germline CDR1 and CDR2: SGHTA and FQGNSA. The CDR3 is 15 amino acids. The CDR3 loop is CASSAVRQGYTEAFF. The CDR3 nucleotides read TGTGCCAGCAGCGCAGTACGACAGGGCTACACTGAAGCTTTCTTT.

V gene TRBV10-3 combines with J gene TRBJ2-3; TRBD1 agrees at 7 bases. The CDR3 spans 15 residues. The junction had 14 bases not matched to a gene; V was cut back by 11 bases and J by 3 bases. Germline V gene sequence: CDR1 ENHRY, CDR2 SYGVKD. CDR3 DNA sequence: TGTGCCGGCGACCCTCGGGACAGTTCTACAGATACGCAGTATTTT. Protein product: CAGDPRDSSTDTQYF.

The chain is built from TRBV27 and TRBJ1-1, with D maybe TRBD1 (6 bases). From germline, CDR1 is MNHEY and CDR2 SMNVEV (reference sequence). The V gene lost 8 bases and the J gene lost 4 bases, with 17 bases spanning the gap. This CDR3 is 14 amino acids long. CDR3 residues: CASGGGGSRTEAFF. DNA for the CDR3: TGTGCCAGCGGGGGCGGGGGGTCTCGCACTGAAGCTTTCTTT.

The chain employs TRBV5-1 and TRBJ1-1, with D unclear. This CDR3 region has 15 residues. The germline V and J ends were trimmed by 0 bases and 0 bases, with 9 bases remaining between them. CDR1 is SGHRS, CDR2 YFSETQ, per germline. The CDR3: CASSLGRIMNTEAFF. DNA for the CDR3: TGCGCCAGCAGCTTGGGCAGAATCATGAACACTGAAGCTTTCTTT.

The sample holds a few counts of this clonotype. The V call is TRBV5-6, the J call TRBJ2-5; TRBD2 agrees at 9 bases. V lost 7 bases, J lost 2 bases, and 9 bases stayed unmatched. The CDR3 has 15 residues. From germline, CDR1 is SGHDT and CDR2 YYEEEE. CDR3 nucleotides: TGTGCCAGCGAAATAGCGGGGGCCATTCAAGAGACCCAGTACTTC. Translating it yields CASEIAGAIQETQYF.

The chain is built from TRBV20-1 and TRBJ1-4; TRBD1 is a possible D gene (5 bases). The CDR3 has 13 residues. V lost 2 bases, J lost 8 bases, and 12 bases lay in between. From germline, CDR1 is DFQATT and CDR2 SNEGSKA (reference sequence). The CDR3 DNA follows: TGCAGTGCTAGACGGGGGTACGAAGAAAAACTGTTTTTT. Protein: CSARRGYEEKLFF.

This chain uses TRBV6-5 with TRBJ1-1, with D possibly being TRBD1 (5 bases). The CDR3 has 17 amino acids. Germline V CDR1 and CDR2: MNHEY, SVGAGI. Trimming pared 0 bases from V and 1 base from J, leaving 15 bases between. The CDR3: CASSYSSGTRRNTEAFF. The CDR3 DNA reads as TGTGCCAGCAGTTACTCGTCCGGGACGCGACGGAACACTGAAGCTTTCTTT.

The chain employs TRBV4-3 and TRBJ2-1; D might be TRBD1 or TRBD2, each matching 5 bases. The CDR3 runs 17 residues. CDR1 and CDR2 (germline): LGHNA, YSLEER. Trimming took 0 bases from V and 7 from J, leaving 19 bases between them. CDR3 region: CASSQDGGSSARNEQFF. CDR3 coding DNA: TGCGCCAGCAGCCAAGATGGGGGTAGCTCGGCTAGAAATGAGCAGTTCTTC.